A selection of T cell receptor beta chains follows, all from one sample in a study of T cell therapy after organ transplantation. The data were produced by immunoSEQ multiplex PCR, yet TCRdb's version contains in-frame clones alone and is incomplete. The sample holds about 20,000 clones; over 80% are singletons and the top ten take about a third. Antigens for these TCRs are unknown. The source was CD8+ T cells from blood, collected after autologous CMV-specific T cell therapy. The receptors stem from a human patient who had received a solid organ transplant and had CMV disease. The graft donor may be the source of some T cells. CDR3s include the opening cysteine and the closing phenylalanine or tryptophan. Each record gives: D gene, J gene, clone size, V gene, CDR3 DNA, CDR3 protein. D genes are given only for firm matches. Clone size is given for some rows only: seen once, a few or many times, or a class if the clone is expanded.

NA,TRBJ2-7,NA,TRBV28,TGTGCCACCCAGTTGAGGGAGTCCTACGAGCAGTACTTC,CATQLRESYEQYF
TRBD2,TRBJ2-2,once,TRBV10-2,TGCGCCAGCAGTGATCGAGCGGGGGGGGTCACCGGGGAGCTGTTTTTT,CASSDRAGGVTGELFF
NA,TRBJ2-7,NA,TRBV7-6,TGTGCCAGCAGCTTAGTTACGGGGGACGAGCAGTACTTC,CASSLVTGDEQYF
TRBD1,TRBJ2-7,NA,TRBV19,TGTGCCAGTAGTTTCACGACAGGGGGGTTGAGCGAGCAGTACTTC,CASSFTTGGLSEQYF
NA,TRBJ2-7,NA,TRBV6-5,TGTGCCAGCAGTTACAAGGACAGCAGCTCCTACGAGCAGTACTTC,CASSYKDSSSYEQYF
NA,TRBJ2-6,NA,TRBV27,TGTGCCAGCAGTGCCAGCACTGGGGCCAACGTCCTGACTTTC,CASSASTGANVLTF
TRBD1,TRBJ1-1,NA,TRBV27,TGTGCCAGCAGCTTCGGGGACAGGATAAACACTGAAGCTTTCTTT,CASSFGDRINTEAFF
TRBD1,TRBJ1-2,NA,TRBV9,TGTGCCAGCAGCGTAGGTGGACAGGGGGATAATGGCTACACCTTC,CASSVGGQGDNGYTF
NA,TRBJ1-1,NA,TRBV29-1,TGCAGCGTTGATGGGGCGGGTCCGGGGACTGAAGCTTTCTTT,CSVDGAGPGTEAFF
TRBD2,TRBJ2-7,NA,TRBV9,TGTGCCAGCAGCGATGGGACTAGCGGCTCCTACGAGCAGTACTTC,CASSDGTSGSYEQYF
TRBD2,TRBJ2-3,NA,TRBV6-4,TGTGCCAGCAGTGAAACTAGCGGGACCACAGATACGCAGTATTTT,CASSETSGTTDTQYF
NA,TRBJ2-2,NA,TRBV27,TGTGCCAGCAGTTTAGATCCGGGGGGCCGAACCGGGGAGCTGTTTTTT,CASSLDPGGRTGELFF
NA,TRBJ2-1,NA,TRBV5-6,TGTGCCAGCAGTCCGGGGGAATCCTACAATGAGCAGTTCTTC,CASSPGESYNEQFF
NA,TRBJ1-1,NA,TRBV4-1,TGCGCCAGCAGCCAAGAGCTGGGGGCCTCTGAAGCTTTCTTT,CASSQELGASEAFF
TRBD1,TRBJ1-5,NA,TRBV2,TGTGCCAGCAGTGACTGGACAGGGGGCGAGGGCAATCAGCCCCAGCATTTT,CASSDWTGGEGNQPQHF
NA,TRBJ1-4,NA,TRBV2,TGTGCCAGCAGTGAAATGGGGAAGACTAATGAAAAACTGTTTTTT,CASSEMGKTNEKLFF
NA,TRBJ2-7,NA,TRBV19,TGTGCCAGTAGTATTCAGGGACGTTACGAGCAGTACTTC,CASSIQGRYEQYF
NA,TRBJ2-5,NA,TRBV6-5,TGTGCCAGTGGAGGAGAGACCCAGTACTTC,CASGGETQYF
TRBD2,TRBJ2-3,NA,TRBV9,TGTGCCAGCAGTGACGGGAGGGCCGTGGTAGATACGCAGTATTTT,CASSDGRAVVDTQYF
NA,TRBJ2-2,NA,TRBV4-3,TGCGCCAGCAGCCAGAAGAGACCCGGGGAGCTGTTTTTT,CASSQKRPGELFF
TRBD2,TRBJ2-7,NA,TRBV4-2,TGTGCCAGCAGCCAAGGGACTAGCGGAGGCTACGAGCAGTACTTC,CASSQGTSGGYEQYF
NA,TRBJ2-7,NA,TRBV6-6,TGTACCAGCAGTTACTACCGGGACGTCCCCTACGAGCAGTACTTC,CTSSYYRDVPYEQYF
TRBD2,TRBJ2-1,NA,TRBV4-2,TGTGCCAGCAGCCAAGAACTAGCGGGAGCCAATGAGCAGTTCTTC,CASSQELAGANEQFF
NA,TRBJ2-1,NA,TRBV19,TGTGCCAGTAGTATTTCCGGACCACGCTACAATGAGCAGTTCTTC,CASSISGPRYNEQFF
NA,TRBJ1-3,NA,TRBV4-1,TGCGCCAGCAGCCAAGTCTCAAATCCTGGAAACACCATATATTTT,CASSQVSNPGNTIYF
TRBD1,TRBJ1-1,NA,TRBV6-6,TGTGCCAGCAGTTATCGACAGGGGCTGACTGAAGCTTTCTTT,CASSYRQGLTEAFF
NA,TRBJ2-7,NA,TRBV28,TGTGCCAGCAGCACAACAGCCGGGAACTACGAGCAGTACTTC,CASSTTAGNYEQYF
TRBD2,TRBJ2-3,NA,TRBV4-2,TGTGCCAGCAGCCAAGATAGCGGGGGGGCAGATACGCAGTATTTT,CASSQDSGGADTQYF
NA,TRBJ2-7,NA,TRBV4-1,TGCGCCAGCAGCCCCAGCTATCGGGCCCCCGTCGGGGGGCCCTACGAGCAGTACTTC,CASSPSYRAPVGGPYEQYF
NA,TRBJ2-7,NA,TRBV5-6,TGTGCCAGCAGCTTGGACGGGAGATACGAGCAGTACTTC,CASSLDGRYEQYF
TRBD2,TRBJ2-7,NA,TRBV7-9,TGTGCCAGCAGCTTAAGCGGGGATCAGTCCTACGAGCAGTACTTC,CASSLSGDQSYEQYF
NA,TRBJ1-3,NA,TRBV19,TGTGCCAGTAGTATGGGCTACAGCTCTGGAAACACCATATATTTT,CASSMGYSSGNTIYF
TRBD1,TRBJ1-3,NA,TRBV10-3,TGTGCCATCAGTGTGACAGGGGGGTCTGGAAACACCATATATTTT,CAISVTGGSGNTIYF
NA,TRBJ1-5,NA,TRBV2,TGTGCCAGCAGTGATACCACGGACACCGCAGGACTAAATCAGCCCCAGCATTTT,CASSDTTDTAGLNQPQHF
NA,TRBJ2-5,NA,TRBV19,TGTGCCAGTAGCCCCTTTGGGGATGTCCAAGAGACCCAGTACTTC,CASSPFGDVQETQYF
NA,TRBJ2-6,NA,TRBV5-1,TGCGCCAGCAGCTTGGACAGCTCTGGGGCCAACGTCCTGACTTTC,CASSLDSSGANVLTF
TRBD1,TRBJ2-7,NA,TRBV7-3,TGTGCCAGCAGCTCGGGACAGTTCCACGAGCAGTACTTC,CASSSGQFHEQYF
NA,TRBJ1-5,once,TRBV29-1,TGCAGCGTTGCGGGGGCTTATAGCAATCAGCCCCAGCATTTT,CSVAGAYSNQPQHF
NA,TRBJ2-2,NA,TRBV4-3,TGCGCCAGCAGCCTCCTAGCCTCGAACACCGGGGAGCTGTTTTTT,CASSLLASNTGELFF
TRBD1,TRBJ1-4,NA,TRBV7-9,TGTGCCAGCAAATCGGGACAGGGTAATGAAAAACTGTTTTTT,CASKSGQGNEKLFF
NA,TRBJ2-5,NA,TRBV7-7,TGTGCTAGCAGCTTATGGGAGGCCGAATCAACCCAGTACTTC,CASSLWEAESTQYF
NA,TRBJ2-1,NA,TRBV28,TGTGCCAGCAGTTGGCGGGATTCGTTCGATGAGCAGTTCTTC,CASSWRDSFDEQFF
NA,TRBJ1-6,NA,TRBV2,TGTGCCAGCGGGTCATCGCTTAGCTCCTATAATTCACCCCTCCACTTT,CASGSSLSSYNSPLHF
NA,TRBJ2-7,NA,TRBV6-5,TGTGCCAGCAGTAACTGGAGCAACGAGCAGTACTTC,CASSNWSNEQYF
NA,TRBJ2-7,NA,TRBV7-2,TGTGCCAGCAGCTTCCCGGGGACAACTTACGAGCAGTACTTC,CASSFPGTTYEQYF